The present T cell receptor beta chain was sequenced within a study of blood T cell repertoires in COVID-19. Study summary: Acute and convalescent COVID-19 specimens originated in the United States, Italy and Spain. Sample material is recorded as cDNA or gDNA derived from T cells, B-cell-depleted T cells, or PBMCs.

Germline-derived CDR1 and CDR2 are LGHDT and YNNKEL (reference sequence). The length of the CDR3 is 13 residues. Trimming at V came to 4 bases and at J to 7 bases, leaving 5 bases not matched to a gene. Repertoires were generated with immunoSEQ multiplex PCR, while TCRdb's copy carries only in-frame clones and drops some. In the table there are about 130,000 clones, over 60% of which are singletons. The sequenced sample was peripheral blood. The J gene is TRBJ2-7, the V gene TRBV3-1 (or the pseudogene TRBV3-2); the match to TRBD2 covers 9 bases. The TCR sequence derives from a middle-aged man with active or convalescent COVID-19. CDR3 region: CASSLAGAIEQYF. The CDR3 DNA follows: TGTGCCAGCAGCCTAGCGGGAGCCATTGAGCAGTACTTC.